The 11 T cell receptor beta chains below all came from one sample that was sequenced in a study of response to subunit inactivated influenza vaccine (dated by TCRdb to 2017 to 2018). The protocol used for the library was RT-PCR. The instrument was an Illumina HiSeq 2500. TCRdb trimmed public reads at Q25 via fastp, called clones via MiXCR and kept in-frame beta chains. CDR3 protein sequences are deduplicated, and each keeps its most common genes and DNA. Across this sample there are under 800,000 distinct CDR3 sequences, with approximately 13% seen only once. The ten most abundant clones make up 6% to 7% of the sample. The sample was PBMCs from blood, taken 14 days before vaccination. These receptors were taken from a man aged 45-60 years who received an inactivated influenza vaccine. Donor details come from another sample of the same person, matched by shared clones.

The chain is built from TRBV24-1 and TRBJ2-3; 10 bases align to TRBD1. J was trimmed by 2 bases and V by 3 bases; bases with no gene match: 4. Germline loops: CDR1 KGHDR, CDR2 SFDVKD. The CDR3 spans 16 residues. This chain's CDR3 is CATSDRDRGATDTQYF. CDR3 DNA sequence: TGTGCCACCAGTGATCGGGACAGGGGTGCCACAGATACGCAGTATTTT.

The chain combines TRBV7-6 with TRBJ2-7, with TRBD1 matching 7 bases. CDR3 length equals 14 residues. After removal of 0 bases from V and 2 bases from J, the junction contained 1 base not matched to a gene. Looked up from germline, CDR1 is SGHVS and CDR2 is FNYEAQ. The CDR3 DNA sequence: TGTGCCAGCAGCTTAGCGGGACAGCCCTACGAGCAGTACTTC. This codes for CASSLAGQPYEQYF.

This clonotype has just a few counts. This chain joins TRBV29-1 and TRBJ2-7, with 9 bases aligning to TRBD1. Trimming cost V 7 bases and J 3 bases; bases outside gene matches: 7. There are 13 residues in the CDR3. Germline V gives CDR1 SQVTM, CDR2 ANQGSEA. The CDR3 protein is CSGSTGGGYEQYF. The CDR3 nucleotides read TGCAGCGGGTCGACAGGGGGAGGCTACGAGCAGTACTTC.

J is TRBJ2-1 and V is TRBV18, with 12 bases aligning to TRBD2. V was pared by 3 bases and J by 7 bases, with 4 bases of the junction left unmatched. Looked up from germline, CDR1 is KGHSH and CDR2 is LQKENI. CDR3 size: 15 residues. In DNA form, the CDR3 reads TGTGCCAGCTCACCGACTAGCGGGAGAATGAATGAGCAGTTCTTC. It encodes CASSPTSGRMNEQFF.

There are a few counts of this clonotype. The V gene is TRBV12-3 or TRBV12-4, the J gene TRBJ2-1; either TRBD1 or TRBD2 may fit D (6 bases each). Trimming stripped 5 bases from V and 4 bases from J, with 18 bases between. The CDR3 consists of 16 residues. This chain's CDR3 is CASSRVGGREYNEQFF. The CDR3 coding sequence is TGTGCCAGCAGTCGTGTGGGGGGCCGAGAGTACAATGAGCAGTTCTTC.

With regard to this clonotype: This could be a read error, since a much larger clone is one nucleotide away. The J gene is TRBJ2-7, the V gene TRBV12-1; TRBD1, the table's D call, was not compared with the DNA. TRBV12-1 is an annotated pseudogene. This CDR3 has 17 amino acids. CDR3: CASSFATRGQGAHEQYF. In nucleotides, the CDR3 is TGTGCCAGCAGCTTTGCGACACGAGGACAGGGGGCCCACGAGCAGTACTTC.

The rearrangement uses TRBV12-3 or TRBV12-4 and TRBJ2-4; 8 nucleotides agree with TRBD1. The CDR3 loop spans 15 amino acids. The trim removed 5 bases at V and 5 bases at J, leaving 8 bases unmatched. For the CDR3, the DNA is TGTGCCAGCAGTCCGAGACTGACAGGGGAAAACATTCAGTACTTC. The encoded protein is CASSPRLTGENIQYF.

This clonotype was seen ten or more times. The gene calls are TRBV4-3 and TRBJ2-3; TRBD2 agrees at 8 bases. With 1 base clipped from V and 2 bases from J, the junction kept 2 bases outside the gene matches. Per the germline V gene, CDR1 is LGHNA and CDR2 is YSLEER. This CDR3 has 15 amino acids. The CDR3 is CASSQGTSSTDTQYF. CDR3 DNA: TGCGCCAGCAGCCAAGGGACTAGCTCCACAGATACGCAGTATTTT.

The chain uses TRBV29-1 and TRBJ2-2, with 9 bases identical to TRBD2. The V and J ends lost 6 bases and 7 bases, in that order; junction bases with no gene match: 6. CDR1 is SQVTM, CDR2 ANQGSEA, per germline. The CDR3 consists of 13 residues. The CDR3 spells CSVVPRGGGELFF. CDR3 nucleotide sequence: TGCAGCGTCGTTCCGCGGGGGGGCGGGGAGCTGTTTTTT.

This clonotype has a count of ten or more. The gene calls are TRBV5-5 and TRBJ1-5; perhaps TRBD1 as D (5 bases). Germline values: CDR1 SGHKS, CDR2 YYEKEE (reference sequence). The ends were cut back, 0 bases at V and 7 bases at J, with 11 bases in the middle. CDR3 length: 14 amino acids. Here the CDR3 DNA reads TGTGCCAGCAGCTTGGTGGCGGGGGGGCAGCCCCAGCATTTT. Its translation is CASSLVAGGQPQHF. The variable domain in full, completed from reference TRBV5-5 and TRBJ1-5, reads DAGVTQSPTHLIKTRGQQVTLRCSPISGHKSVSWYQQVLGQGPQFIFQYYEKEERGRGNFPDRFSARQFPNYSSELNVNALLLGDSALYLCASSLVAGGQPQHFGDGTRLSIL.

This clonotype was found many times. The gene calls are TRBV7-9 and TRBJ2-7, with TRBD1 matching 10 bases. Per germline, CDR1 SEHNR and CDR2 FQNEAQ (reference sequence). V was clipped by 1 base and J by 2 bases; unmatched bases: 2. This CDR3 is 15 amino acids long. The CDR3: CASSLGQGATYEQYF. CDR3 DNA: TGTGCCAGCAGCTTAGGACAGGGGGCGACCTACGAGCAGTACTTC.